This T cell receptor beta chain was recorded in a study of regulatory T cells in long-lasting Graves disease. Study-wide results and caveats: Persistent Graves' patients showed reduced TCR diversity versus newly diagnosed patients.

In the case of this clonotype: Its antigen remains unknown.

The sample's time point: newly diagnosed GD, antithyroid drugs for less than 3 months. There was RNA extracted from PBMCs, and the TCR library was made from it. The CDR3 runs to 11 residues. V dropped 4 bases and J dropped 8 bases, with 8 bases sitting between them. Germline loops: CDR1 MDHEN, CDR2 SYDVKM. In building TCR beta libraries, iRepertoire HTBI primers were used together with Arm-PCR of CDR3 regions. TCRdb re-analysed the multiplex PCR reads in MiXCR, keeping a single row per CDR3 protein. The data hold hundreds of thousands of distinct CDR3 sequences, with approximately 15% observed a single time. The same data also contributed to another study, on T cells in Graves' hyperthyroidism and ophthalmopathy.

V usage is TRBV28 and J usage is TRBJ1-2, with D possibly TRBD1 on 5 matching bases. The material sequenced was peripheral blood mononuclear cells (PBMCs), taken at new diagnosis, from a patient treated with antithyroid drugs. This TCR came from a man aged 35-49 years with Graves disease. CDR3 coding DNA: TGTGCCAGCAGTTACAGGTTGGGCTACACCTTC. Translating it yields CASSYRLGYTF.